This TCR beta chain was sequenced during a study of T cells in Graves' hyperthyroidism and ophthalmopathy. The study excluded patients with uncontrolled infection, other autoimmune disease, pregnancy or lactation. Diagnoses used clinical symptoms, serum thyroxine and TRAb, thyroid ultrasound and orbital computed tomography. RNA transcripts gave rise to amplified TCR beta CDR3 regions. TCR CDR3 underwent first-round RT-PCR with the HTBI primer set. MiXCR, applied by TCRdb to the multiplex PCR reads, yields one record per CDR3 protein. The repertoire holds a few hundred thousand distinct CDR3 sequences, with 40% to 50% as singletons. This clonotype was seen a handful of times. Its antigen remains unidentified. CDR1 is SGHAT, CDR2 FQNNGV, per germline. Trimming removed 5 bases from V and 2 bases from J, with 15 bases in between. This CDR3 contains 16 residues. Study-level findings and limits: In the blood, most expanded thyroid clonotypes above 0.001 appeared as well. The model made its ophthalmopathy prediction, and onset followed a median roughly 6.5 months later.

Sequencing was done on a sample of peripheral blood or thyroid tissue (not recorded which). V and J are TRBV11-2 and TRBJ2-2; D unclear. This sequence was found in an adult woman with Graves' disease, either hyperthyroidism or ophthalmopathy (not recorded which). The CDR3 nucleotides read TGTGCCAGCAGCCCTGTCTTAAAATCAAACACCGGGGAGCTGTTTTTT. Encoded protein: CASSPVLKSNTGELFF.